The 6 T cell receptor beta chains presented below share a single source sample, sequenced in a study of shared clonotypes between healthy human individuals. Here immunoSEQ multiplex PCR was the method, and the copy in TCRdb shows in-frame clones only, minus some. Of about 2.5 million clones detected, 80% to 95% appear once; the ten largest clones hold 0.37%. The sample was naive CD4+ T cells from PBMCs. The subset denotes: CD45RA+ positively selected. Receptors originate from a man aged 18-30 years in good health. Some clones in this sample may be carry-over from other donors' samples.

The DNA for the CDR3 is TGTGCCAGCAGTCCTAGCGGGACGAGCACAGATACGCAGTATTTT. Translation: CASSPSGTSTDTQYF. The V and J genes are TRBV6-6 and TRBJ2-3; 9 bases are a match to TRBD2. The CDR3 runs to 15 residues. Trimming cost V 5 bases and J 0 bases; bases outside gene matches: 3. Germline-derived CDR1 and CDR2 are MNHNY and SVGAGI (reference sequence).

The chain is built from TRBV28 and TRBJ1-5; D not certain. The CDR3 covers 16 residues. Germline V CDR1 and CDR2: MDHEN, SYDVKM. The germline V and J ends were trimmed by 2 bases and 0 bases, with 11 bases remaining between them. The CDR3 is CASSLSTGGSNQPQHF. As DNA, the CDR3 is TGTGCCAGCAGTTTAAGCACGGGAGGTAGCAATCAGCCCCAGCATTTT.

The chain combines TRBV5-4 with TRBJ2-7; 10 nucleotides match TRBD2. Losses at the gene ends were 4 bases for V and 2 bases for J; bases not matched to a gene: 6. In germline, CDR1 is SGHNT, CDR2 YYREEE (reference sequence). There are 15 residues in the CDR3. CDR3 sequence: CASSPLAGPPYEQYF. CDR3 coding DNA: TGTGCCAGCAGCCCACTAGCGGGGCCTCCCTACGAGCAGTACTTC. Full variable domain (rest looked up from reference TRBV5-4 and TRBJ2-7): ETGVTQSPTHLIKTRGQQVTLRCSSQSGHNTVSWYQQALGQGPQFIFQYYREEENGRGNFPPRFSGLQFPNYSSELNVNALELDDSALYLCASSPLAGPPYEQYFGPGTRLTVT.

The V and J genes are TRBV19 and TRBJ2-1, with unresolved D. The CDR3 has 11 amino acids. Trimming took off 4 bases at V and 8 bases at J, with 6 bases between the two ends. Germline lookup yields CDR1 LNHDA and CDR2 SQIVND (reference sequence). As DNA, the CDR3 is TGTGCCAGTAGTAGGGCGTATGAGCAGTTCTTC. Protein product: CASSRAYEQFF.

J is TRBJ2-1 and V is TRBV20-1; D gene uncertain. The CDR3 has 11 amino acids. The germline CDR1 and CDR2 sequences are DFQATT and SNEGSKA (reference sequence). The CDR3 sequence is CTCASYNEQFF. CDR3 nucleotide sequence: TGCACTTGCGCCTCCTACAATGAGCAGTTCTTC.

V gene TRBV30 combines with J gene TRBJ1-3, with TRBD1 identical over 7 bases. This CDR3 has 20 residues. After removal of 4 bases from V and 2 bases from J, the junction contained 23 bases not matched to a gene. Germline CDR1 and CDR2: GTSNPN and SVGIG (reference sequence). CDR3 residues: CAWKSYRATRQGDTGNTIYF. CDR3 in DNA: TGTGCCTGGAAGAGCTATCGGGCGACCCGACAGGGCGATACTGGAAACACCATATATTTT. The whole variable domain, remainder taken from reference TRBV30 and TRBJ1-3, is SQTIHQWPATLVQPVGSPLSLECTVEGTSNPNLYWYRQAAGRGLQLLFYSVGIGQISSEVPQNLSASRPQDRQFILSSKKLLLSDSGFYLCAWKSYRATRQGDTGNTIYFGEGSWLTVV.